The sequence of this TCR beta chain was determined in a study of blood T cell repertoires in COVID-19 (dated by TCRdb to about 2020). About the study as a whole: Collaborator samples came from the United States, Italy and Spain and covered acute and convalescent phases of COVID-19. The samples were drawn from two sources: the first 160 participants of the ongoing ImmuneRACE study, and 1,000 to 1,500 subjects contributed by 6 global collaborators. Where available, HLA class I and class II types were taken from metadata supplied by the sample provider and were not determined by assay-based typing. The prospective study material was composed of cDNA or gDNA derived from T cells, B-cell-depleted T cells, or PBMCs. Subjects who had been exposed to COVID-19, were actively infected with it, or had recovered from it provided the deeply sampled blood TCRbeta repertoires that made up the dataset. The repertoires were released in a freely available public database meant as a resource for research on the immune response to SARS-CoV-2. Sample metadata almost always included a de-identified subject ID, COVID-19 status, age in years and sex.

The study at large found these results: The amount of clinical and demographic metadata varied by source and participant and was provided uncurated.

In the case of this clone: Its antigen remains undetermined. No much larger clone is present one base from it, and per-base qualities are unavailable.

The CDR3 runs 17 residues from the cysteine to the phenylalanine. The CDR3 DNA has 51 bases and is translated from base 1. V is cut back by 2 bases and J by 6 bases, with 8 bases in the junction unmatched. CDR1 and CDR2, per the germline V gene, are KGHDR and SFDVKD. The immunoSEQ Assay, a bias-controlled multiplex PCR, was used to amplify TCRbeta CDR3 regions from genomic DNA. Under the source paper's analysis protocol: Within the assay, amplification of reference gene primers was used to estimate how many nucleated cells each sample contained. Sequence reads were collapsed and filtered to measure the absolute abundance of every unique TCRbeta CDR3 rearrangement. For each sample, productive Simpson clonality was calculated by taking the square root of Simpson's diversity index across productive rearrangements. TCRdb provides this immuneACCESS table in a form limited to in-frame rearrangements. Some clones are lacking; in checked studies, under half of them reflect an unresolved V gene, and why the rest are absent is not known. Clone size and V and J calls were adopted from that table, with D and trimming inferred from the DNA. This sample lists approximately 180,000 clones; 85% were detected once. Of the sample, 6.2% is held by the ten largest clones.

Enrolling through a virtual design, the prospective study's participants ranged in age from roughly 18 to 95 years and lived across approximately 25 United States geographic areas. In the prospective study, participants were assigned to cohorts based on the clinical history participants reported in a screening survey and a study questionnaire. Recovered participants in ImmuneRACE Cohort 3 were defined by two consecutive negative NP/OP PCR tests, clearance by a healthcare professional, or resolution of symptoms. In the prospective study, mobile phlebotomists collected whole blood, serum and a nasopharyngeal or oropharyngeal swab from each participant. Additional blood draws and questionnaires over a 2-month period could optionally be provided by prospective study participants. Before DNA extraction, blood samples from the prospective study were shipped at room temperature or frozen.

This receptor was taken from a middle-aged man who had recovered from COVID-19. The chain uses TRBV24-1 and TRBJ2-1; TRBD1 agrees with 11 junctional bases. Material for sequencing was PBMCs or T cells enriched from blood (not recorded which). In nucleotide form, the sequence is TGTGCCACCAGTGATTCTACCGGGACAGGGGGTTTCAATGAGCAGTTCTTC. It translates as CATSDSTGTGGFNEQFF.